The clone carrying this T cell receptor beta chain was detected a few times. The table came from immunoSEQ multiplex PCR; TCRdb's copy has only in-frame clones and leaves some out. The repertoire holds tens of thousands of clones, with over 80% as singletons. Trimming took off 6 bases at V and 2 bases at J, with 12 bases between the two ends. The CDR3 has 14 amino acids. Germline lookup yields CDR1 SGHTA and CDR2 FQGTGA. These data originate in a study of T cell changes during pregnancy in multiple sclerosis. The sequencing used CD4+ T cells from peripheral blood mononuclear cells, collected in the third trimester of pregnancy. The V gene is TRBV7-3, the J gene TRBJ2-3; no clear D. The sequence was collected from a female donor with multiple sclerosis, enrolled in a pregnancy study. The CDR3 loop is CASSPGANTDTQYF. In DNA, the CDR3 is TGTGCCAGCAGTCCCGGAGCGAACACAGATACGCAGTATTTT.